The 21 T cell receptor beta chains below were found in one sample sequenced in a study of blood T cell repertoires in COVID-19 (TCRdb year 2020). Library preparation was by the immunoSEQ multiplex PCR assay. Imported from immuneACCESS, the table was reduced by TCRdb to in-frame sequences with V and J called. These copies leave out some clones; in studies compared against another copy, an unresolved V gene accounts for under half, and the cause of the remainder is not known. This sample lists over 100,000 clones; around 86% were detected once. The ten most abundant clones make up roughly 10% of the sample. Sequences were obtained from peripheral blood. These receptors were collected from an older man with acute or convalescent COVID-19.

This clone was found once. The CDR3 DNA reads as TGTGCCAGCAGGAGACAGGGGAACACTGAAGCTTTCTTT. It specifies CASRRQGNTEAFF. The chain uses TRBV28 and TRBJ1-1; 7 bases match TRBD1. This CDR3 has 13 amino acids. Germline values: CDR1 MDHEN, CDR2 SYDVKM. V shed 6 bases, J shed 1 base, and the junction held 2 bases outside the gene matches.

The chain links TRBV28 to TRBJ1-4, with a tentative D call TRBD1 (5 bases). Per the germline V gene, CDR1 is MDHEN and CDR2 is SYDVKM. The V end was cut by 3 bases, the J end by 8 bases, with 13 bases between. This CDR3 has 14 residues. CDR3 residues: CASSFRAGREKLFF. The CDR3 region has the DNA TGTGCCAGCAGTTTTAGAGCAGGGCGGGAAAAACTGTTTTTT.

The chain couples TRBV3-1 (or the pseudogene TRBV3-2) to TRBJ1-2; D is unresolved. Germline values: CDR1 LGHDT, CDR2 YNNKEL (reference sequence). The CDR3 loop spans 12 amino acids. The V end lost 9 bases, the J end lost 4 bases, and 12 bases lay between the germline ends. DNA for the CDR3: TGTGCCAGTGCGCCGGGAGGCTATGGCTACACCTTC. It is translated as CASAPGGYGYTF.

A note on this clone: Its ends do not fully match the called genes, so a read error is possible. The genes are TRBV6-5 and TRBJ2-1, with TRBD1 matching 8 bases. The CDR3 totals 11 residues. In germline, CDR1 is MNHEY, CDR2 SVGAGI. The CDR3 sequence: CASSYGQGAVF. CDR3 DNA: TGTGCCAGCAGTTACGGTCAGGGGGCGGTCTTC.

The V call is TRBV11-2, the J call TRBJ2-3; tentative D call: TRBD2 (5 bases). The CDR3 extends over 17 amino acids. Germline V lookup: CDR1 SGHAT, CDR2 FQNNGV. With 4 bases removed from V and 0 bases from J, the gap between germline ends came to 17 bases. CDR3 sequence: CASSSLDGVASTDTQYF. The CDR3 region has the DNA TGTGCCAGCAGCTCTTTGGACGGGGTCGCTAGCACAGATACGCAGTATTTT. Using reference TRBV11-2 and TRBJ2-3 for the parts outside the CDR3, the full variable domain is EAGVAQSPRYKIIEKRQSVAFWCNPISGHATLYWYQQILGQGPKLLIQFQNNGVVDDSQLPKDRFSAERLKGVDSTLKIQPAKLEDSAVYLCASSSLDGVASTDTQYFGPGTRLTVL.

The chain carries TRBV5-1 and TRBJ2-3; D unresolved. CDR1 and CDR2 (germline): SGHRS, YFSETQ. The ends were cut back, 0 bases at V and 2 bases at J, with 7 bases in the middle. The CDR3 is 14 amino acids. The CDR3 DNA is TGCGCCAGCAGCTTGGGCAGTTCCACAGATACGCAGTATTTT. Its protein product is CASSLGSSTDTQYF.

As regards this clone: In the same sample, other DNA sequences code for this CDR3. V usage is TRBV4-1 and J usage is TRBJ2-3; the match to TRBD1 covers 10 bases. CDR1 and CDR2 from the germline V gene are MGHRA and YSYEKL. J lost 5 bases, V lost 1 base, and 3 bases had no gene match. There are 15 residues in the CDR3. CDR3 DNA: TGCGCCAGCAGCCAAGCGACAGGGGGCAGAGATACGCAGTATTTT. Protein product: CASSQATGGRDTQYF.

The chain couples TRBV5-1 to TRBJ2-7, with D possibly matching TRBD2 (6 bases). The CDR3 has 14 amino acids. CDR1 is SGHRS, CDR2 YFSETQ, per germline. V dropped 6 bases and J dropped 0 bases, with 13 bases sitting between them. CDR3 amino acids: CASTRDGSSYEQYF. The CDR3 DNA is TGCGCCAGCACCCGGGACGGGAGCTCCTACGAGCAGTACTTC.

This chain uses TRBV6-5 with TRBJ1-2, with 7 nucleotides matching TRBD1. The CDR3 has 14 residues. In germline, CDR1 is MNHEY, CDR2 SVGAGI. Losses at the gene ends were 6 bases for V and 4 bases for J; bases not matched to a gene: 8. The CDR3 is CASRGRQGSYGYTF. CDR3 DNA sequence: TGTGCCAGCAGGGGCCGACAGGGAAGCTATGGCTACACCTTC.

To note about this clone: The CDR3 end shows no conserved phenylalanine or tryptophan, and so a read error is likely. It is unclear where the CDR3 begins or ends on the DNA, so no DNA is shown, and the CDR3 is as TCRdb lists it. The CDR3 region is CASRRTGC. The chain is built from TRBV3-1 (or the pseudogene TRBV3-2) and TRBJ1-2; the D segment call TRBD1 is taken from the table without a DNA check. Germline CDR1 reads LGHDT; CDR2 reads YNNKEL (reference sequence). The CDR3 spans 8 residues, counting both ends.

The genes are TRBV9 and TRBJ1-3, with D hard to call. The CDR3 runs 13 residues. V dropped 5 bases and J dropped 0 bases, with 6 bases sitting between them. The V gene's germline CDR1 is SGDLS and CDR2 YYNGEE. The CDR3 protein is CASSPISGNTIYF. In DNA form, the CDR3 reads TGTGCCAGCAGTCCCATCTCTGGAAACACCATATATTTT.

This CDR3 is CASSLSPDSSYEQYF. CDR3 nucleotide sequence: TGTGCCAGCAGTTTGTCCCCGGACAGCTCCTACGAGCAGTACTTC. The chain couples TRBV5-5 to TRBJ2-7; a possible D gene is TRBD1 (6 bases). This CDR3 has 15 amino acids. Germline CDR1 is SGHKS and CDR2 is YYEKEE (reference sequence). V lost 5 bases to trimming and J lost 0 bases, with 15 bases between them.

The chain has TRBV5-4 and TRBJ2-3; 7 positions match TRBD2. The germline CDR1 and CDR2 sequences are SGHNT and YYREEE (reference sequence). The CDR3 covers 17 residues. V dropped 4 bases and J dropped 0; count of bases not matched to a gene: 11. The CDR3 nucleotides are TGTGCCAGCAGCCGGAGCGGGACTGCGACAAGCACAGATACGCAGTATTTT. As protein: CASSRSGTATSTDTQYF. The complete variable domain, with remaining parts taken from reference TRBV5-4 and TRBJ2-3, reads ETGVTQSPTHLIKTRGQQVTLRCSSQSGHNTVSWYQQALGQGPQFIFQYYREEENGRGNFPPRFSGLQFPNYSSELNVNALELDDSALYLCASSRSGTATSTDTQYFGPGTRLTVL.

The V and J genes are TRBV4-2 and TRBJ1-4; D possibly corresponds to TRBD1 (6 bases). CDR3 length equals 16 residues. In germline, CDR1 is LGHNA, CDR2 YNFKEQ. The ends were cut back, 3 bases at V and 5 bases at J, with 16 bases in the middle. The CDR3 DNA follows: TGTGCCAGCAGCCACGCTCGATGGGACACAAATGAAAAACTGTTTTTT. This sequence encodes CASSHARWDTNEKLFF.

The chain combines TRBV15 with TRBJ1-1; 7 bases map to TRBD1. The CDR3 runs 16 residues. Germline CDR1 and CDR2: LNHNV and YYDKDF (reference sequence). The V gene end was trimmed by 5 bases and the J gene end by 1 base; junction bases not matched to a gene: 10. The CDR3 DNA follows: TGTGCCACCAGCCGACGACAGGGCTGGGGGAACACTGAAGCTTTCTTT. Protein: CATSRRQGWGNTEAFF.

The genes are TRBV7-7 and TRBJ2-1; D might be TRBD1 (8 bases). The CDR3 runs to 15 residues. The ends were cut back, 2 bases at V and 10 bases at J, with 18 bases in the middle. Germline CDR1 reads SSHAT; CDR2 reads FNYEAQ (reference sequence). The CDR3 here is CASSLRLTGGGEQFF. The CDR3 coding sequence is TGTGCCAGCAGCTTACGCCTCACAGGGGGAGGGGAGCAGTTCTTC.

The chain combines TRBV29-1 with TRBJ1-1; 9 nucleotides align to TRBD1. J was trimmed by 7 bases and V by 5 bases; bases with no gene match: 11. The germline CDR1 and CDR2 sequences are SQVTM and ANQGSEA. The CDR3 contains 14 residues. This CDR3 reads CSVFPRDRVNEAFF. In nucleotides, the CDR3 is TGCAGCGTTTTCCCCCGGGACAGGGTTAATGAAGCTTTCTTT.

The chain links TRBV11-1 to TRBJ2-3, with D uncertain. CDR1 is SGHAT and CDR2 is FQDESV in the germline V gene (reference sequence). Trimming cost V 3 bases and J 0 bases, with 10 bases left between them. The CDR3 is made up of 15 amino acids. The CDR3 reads CASSLRGSSTDTQYF. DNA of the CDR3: TGTGCCAGCAGCTTGAGAGGCTCTAGCACAGATACGCAGTATTTT.

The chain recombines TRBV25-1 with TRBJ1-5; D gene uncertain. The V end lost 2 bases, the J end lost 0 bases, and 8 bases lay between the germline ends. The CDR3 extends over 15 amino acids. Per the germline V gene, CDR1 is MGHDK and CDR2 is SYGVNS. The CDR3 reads CASSEGQYSNQPQHF. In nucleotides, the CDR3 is TGTGCCAGCAGTGAAGGCCAATATAGCAATCAGCCCCAGCATTTT.

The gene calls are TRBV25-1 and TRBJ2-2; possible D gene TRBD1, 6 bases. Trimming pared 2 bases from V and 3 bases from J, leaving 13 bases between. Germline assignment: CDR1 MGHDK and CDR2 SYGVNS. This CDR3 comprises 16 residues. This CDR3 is CASSEGRGVYTGELFF. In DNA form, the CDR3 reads TGTGCCAGCAGTGAAGGCAGGGGAGTATACACCGGGGAGCTGTTTTTT.

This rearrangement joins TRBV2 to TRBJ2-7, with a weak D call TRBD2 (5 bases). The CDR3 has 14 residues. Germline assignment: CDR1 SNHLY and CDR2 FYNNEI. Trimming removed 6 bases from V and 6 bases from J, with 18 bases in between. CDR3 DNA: TGTGCCAGCAGCTCGAATGGACTCTCGGCCGAGCAGTACTTC. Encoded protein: CASSSNGLSAEQYF. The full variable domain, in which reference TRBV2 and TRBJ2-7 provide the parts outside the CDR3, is EPEVTQTPSHQVTQMGQEVILRCVPISNHLYFYWYRQILGQKVEFLVSFYNNEISEKSEIFDDQFSVERPDGSNFTLKIRSTKLEDSAMYFCASSSNGLSAEQYFGPGTRLTVT.